These 4 T cell receptor beta chains originate from one sample sequenced in a study of PD-1 blockade in classical Hodgkin lymphoma. There was relapse after autologous stem cell transplantation in every patient, and there was variation in brentuximab vedotin exposure. Sequencing was performed with immunoSEQ multiplex PCR; in TCRdb, only in-frame clones are kept and a portion is missing. This table holds more than 60,000 clones, 90% found once. Sample: peripheral blood mononuclear cells (PBMCs), taken at baseline. These receptors were collected from a human donor with classical Hodgkin lymphoma.

The V gene is TRBV14, the J gene TRBJ2-7; 13 nucleotides match TRBD2. Germline V gives CDR1 SGHDN, CDR2 FVKESK. This CDR3 region has 16 residues. Trimming took 2 bases from V and 5 from J; bases not matched to a gene: 6. The DNA of the CDR3 is TGTGCCAGCAGCCAACCCGGACTAGCGGGAGAAAACGAGCAGTACTTC. Translating it yields CASSQPGLAGENEQYF.

The J gene is TRBJ1-6, the V gene TRBV6-5, with 10 bases fitting TRBD1. The CDR3 has 14 amino acids. The V gene's germline CDR1 is MNHEY and CDR2 SVGAGI. The J segment lost 9 bases and the V segment lost 8 bases, leaving 7 bases of the junction unmatched. Written as DNA, the CDR3 is TGTGCCAGCCAAGCCGGGACAGGGGCTTCACCCCTCCACTTT. Protein: CASQAGTGASPLHF.

V usage is TRBV18 and J usage is TRBJ2-3, with 9 bases matching TRBD1. V gave up 0 bases and J gave up 7 bases; unmatched junction bases: 5. The CDR3 covers 15 residues. Germline CDR1 KGHSH, CDR2 LQKENI. The CDR3: CASSPPNRGQNTQYF. The CDR3 region has the DNA TGTGCCAGCTCACCACCGAACAGGGGGCAAAATACGCAGTATTTT. Complete variable domain (other parts from reference TRBV18 and TRBJ2-3): NAGVMQNPRHLVRRRGQEARLRCSPMKGHSHVYWYRQLPEEGLKFMVYLQKENIIDESGMPKERFSAEFPKEGPSILRIQQVVRGDSAAYFCASSPPNRGQNTQYFGPGTRLTVL.

V gene TRBV4-1 combines with J gene TRBJ2-2; TRBD2 matches at 9 bases. J lost 6 bases, V lost 1 base, and 3 bases had no gene match. CDR3 size: 15 residues. Per germline, CDR1 MGHRA and CDR2 YSYEKL. For the CDR3, the DNA is TGCGCCAGCAGCCAAGCTGCGGGAGGGGCCGGGGAGCTGTTTTTT. Amino acid sequence: CASSQAAGGAGELFF.